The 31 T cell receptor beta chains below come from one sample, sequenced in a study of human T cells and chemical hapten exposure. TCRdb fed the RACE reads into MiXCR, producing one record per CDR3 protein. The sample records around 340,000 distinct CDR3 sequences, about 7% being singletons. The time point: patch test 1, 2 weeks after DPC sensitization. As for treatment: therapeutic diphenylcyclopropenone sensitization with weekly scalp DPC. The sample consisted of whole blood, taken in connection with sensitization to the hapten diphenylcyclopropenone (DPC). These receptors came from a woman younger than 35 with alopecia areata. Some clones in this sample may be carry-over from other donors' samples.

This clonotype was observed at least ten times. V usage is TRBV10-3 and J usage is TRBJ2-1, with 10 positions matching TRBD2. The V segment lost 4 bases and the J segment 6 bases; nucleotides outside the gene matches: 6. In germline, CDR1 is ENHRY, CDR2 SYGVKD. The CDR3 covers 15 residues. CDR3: CAISGERGGRNEQFF. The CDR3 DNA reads TGTGCCATCAGTGGAGAGCGGGGGGGCCGCAATGAGCAGTTCTTC.

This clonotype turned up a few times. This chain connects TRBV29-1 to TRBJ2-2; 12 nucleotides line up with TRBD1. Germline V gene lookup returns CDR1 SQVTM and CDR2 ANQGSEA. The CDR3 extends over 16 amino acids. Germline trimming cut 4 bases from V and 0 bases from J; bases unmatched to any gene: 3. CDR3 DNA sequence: TGCAGCGTTGGGGGACAGGGGGCGTCGAACACCGGGGAGCTGTTTTTT. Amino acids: CSVGGQGASNTGELFF.

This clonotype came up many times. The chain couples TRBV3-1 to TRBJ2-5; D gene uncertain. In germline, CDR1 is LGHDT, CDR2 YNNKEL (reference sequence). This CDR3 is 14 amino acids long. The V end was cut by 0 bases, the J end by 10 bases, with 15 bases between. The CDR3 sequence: CASSQEPGSFDQYF. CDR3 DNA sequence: TGTGCCAGCAGCCAAGAACCTGGTAGTTTCGACCAGTACTTC.

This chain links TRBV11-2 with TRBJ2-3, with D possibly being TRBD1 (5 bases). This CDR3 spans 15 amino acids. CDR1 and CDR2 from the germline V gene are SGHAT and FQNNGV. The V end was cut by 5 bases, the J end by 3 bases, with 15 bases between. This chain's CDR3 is CASSTGHRGTDTQYF. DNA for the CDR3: TGTGCCAGCAGCACAGGACACCGAGGAACAGATACGCAGTATTTT. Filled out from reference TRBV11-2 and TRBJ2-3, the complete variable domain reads EAGVAQSPRYKIIEKRQSVAFWCNPISGHATLYWYQQILGQGPKLLIQFQNNGVVDDSQLPKDRFSAERLKGVDSTLKIQPAKLEDSAVYLCASSTGHRGTDTQYFGPGTRLTVL.

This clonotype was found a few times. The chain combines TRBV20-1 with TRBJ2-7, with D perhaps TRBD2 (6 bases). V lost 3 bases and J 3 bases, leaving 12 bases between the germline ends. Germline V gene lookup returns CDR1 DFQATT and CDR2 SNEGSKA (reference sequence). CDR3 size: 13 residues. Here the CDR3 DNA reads TGCAGTGCTAGTCGCCAGCGGGTCTACGAGCAGTACTTC. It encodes CSASRQRVYEQYF.

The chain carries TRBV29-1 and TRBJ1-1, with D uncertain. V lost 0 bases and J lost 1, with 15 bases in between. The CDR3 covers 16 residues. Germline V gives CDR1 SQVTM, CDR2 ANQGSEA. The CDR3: CSVEDLASSSNTEAFF. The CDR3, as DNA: TGCAGCGTTGAAGATTTGGCCTCCTCCTCGAACACTGAAGCTTTCTTT.

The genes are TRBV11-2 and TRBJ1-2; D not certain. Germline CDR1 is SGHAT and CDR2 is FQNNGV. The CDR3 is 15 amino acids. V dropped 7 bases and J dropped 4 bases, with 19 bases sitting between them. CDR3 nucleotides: TGTGCCAGCAATCCCCCCTCAAACGGGATCTATGGCTACACCTTC. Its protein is CASNPPSNGIYGYTF.

The CDR3: CSANADPTSPLHF. CDR3 bases: TGCAGTGCTAATGCCGATCCAACTTCACCCCTCCACTTT. The chain combines TRBV20-1 with TRBJ1-6; D ambiguous. In germline, CDR1 is DFQATT, CDR2 SNEGSKA (reference sequence). Deletions cut 4 bases from V and 9 bases from J, with 13 bases between. The CDR3 length is 13 residues.

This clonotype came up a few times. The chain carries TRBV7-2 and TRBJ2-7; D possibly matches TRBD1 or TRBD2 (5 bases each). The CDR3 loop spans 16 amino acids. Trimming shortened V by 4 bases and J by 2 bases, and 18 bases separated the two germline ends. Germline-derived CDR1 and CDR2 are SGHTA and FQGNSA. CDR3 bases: TGTGCCAGCAGCTCCGAACGACGGGACGGAGCCTACGAGCAGTACTTC. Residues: CASSSERRDGAYEQYF.

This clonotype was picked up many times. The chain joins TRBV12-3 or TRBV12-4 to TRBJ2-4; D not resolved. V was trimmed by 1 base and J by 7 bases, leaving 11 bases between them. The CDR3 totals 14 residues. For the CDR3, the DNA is TGTGCCAGCAGTTTAGGGGCTAGGGCCAACATTCAGTACTTC. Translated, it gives CASSLGARANIQYF.

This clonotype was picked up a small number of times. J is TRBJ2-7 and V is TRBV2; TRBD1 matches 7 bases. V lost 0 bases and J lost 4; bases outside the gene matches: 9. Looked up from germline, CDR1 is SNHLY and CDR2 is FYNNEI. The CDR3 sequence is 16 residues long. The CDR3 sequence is CASSEARAGGPYEQYF. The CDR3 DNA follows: TGTGCCAGCAGTGAAGCGCGGGCAGGGGGTCCGTACGAGCAGTACTTC.

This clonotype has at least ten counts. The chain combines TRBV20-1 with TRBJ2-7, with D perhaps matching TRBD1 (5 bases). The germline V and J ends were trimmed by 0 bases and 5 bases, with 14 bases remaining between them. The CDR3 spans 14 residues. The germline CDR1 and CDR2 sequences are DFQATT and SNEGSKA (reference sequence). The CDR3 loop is CSARDVERGNEQYF. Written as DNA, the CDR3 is TGCAGTGCTAGAGATGTCGAAAGGGGCAACGAGCAGTACTTC.

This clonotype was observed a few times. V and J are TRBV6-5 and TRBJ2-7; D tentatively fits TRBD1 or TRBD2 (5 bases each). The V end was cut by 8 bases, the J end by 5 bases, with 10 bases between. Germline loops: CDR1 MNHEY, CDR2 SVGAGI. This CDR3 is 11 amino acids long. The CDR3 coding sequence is TGTGCCAGCGGGAAGGGACACGAGCAGTACTTC. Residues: CASGKGHEQYF.

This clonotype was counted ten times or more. As DNA, the CDR3 is TGTGCCAGCAGCCGCACAGGGATAGCACCCTACGAGCAGTACTTC. Translated, it gives CASSRTGIAPYEQYF. V and J are TRBV3-1 and TRBJ2-7; D might be TRBD1 (6 bases). The germline CDR1 and CDR2 sequences are LGHDT and YNNKEL (reference sequence). The CDR3 sequence is 15 residues long. Deletions cut 4 bases from V and 2 bases from J, with 15 bases between.

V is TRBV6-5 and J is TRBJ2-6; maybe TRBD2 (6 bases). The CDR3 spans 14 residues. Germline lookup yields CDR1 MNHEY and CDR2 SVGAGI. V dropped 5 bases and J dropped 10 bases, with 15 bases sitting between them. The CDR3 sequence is CASSRRDRENVLTF. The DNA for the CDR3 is TGTGCCAGCAGTAGGAGGGATAGAGAAAACGTCCTGACTTTC.

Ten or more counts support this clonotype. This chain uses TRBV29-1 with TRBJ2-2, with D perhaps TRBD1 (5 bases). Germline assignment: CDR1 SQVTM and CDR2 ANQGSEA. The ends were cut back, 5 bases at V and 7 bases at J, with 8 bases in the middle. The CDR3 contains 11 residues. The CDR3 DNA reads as TGCAGCGTTCAGGGAAACGGGGAGCTGTTTTTT. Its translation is CSVQGNGELFF.

The CDR3 nucleotides read TGTGCCACCAGTGTCGGGGGCGGGGAGCTGTTTTTT. Translated: CATSVGGGELFF. The chain has TRBV24-1 and TRBJ2-2; TRBD2 is a possible D gene (6 bases). The CDR3 is 12 residues long. Germline-derived CDR1 and CDR2 are KGHDR and SFDVKD. V was cut by 5 bases and J by 7 bases, with 7 bases left in between.

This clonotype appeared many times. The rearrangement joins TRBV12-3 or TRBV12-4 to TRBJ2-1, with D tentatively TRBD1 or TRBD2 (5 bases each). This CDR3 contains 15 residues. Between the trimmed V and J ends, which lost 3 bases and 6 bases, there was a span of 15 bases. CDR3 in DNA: TGTGCCAGCAGTTTTAGGTCTACGGGGCTCAATGAGCAGTTCTTC. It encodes CASSFRSTGLNEQFF.

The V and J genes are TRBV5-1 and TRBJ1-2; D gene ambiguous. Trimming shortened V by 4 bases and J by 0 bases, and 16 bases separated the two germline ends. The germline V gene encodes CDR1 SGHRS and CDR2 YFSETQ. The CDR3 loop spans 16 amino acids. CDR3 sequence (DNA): TGCGCCAGCAGCAGAGACGGACTAATTACTAACTATGGCTACACCTTC. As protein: CASSRDGLITNYGYTF.

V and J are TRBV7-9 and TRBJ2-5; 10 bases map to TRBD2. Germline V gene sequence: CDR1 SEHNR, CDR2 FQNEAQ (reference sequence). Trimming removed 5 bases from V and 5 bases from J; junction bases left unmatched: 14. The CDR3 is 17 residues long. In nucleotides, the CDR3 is TGTGCCAGCAGCCACCACCCGGGGACTAGCGAGACGGAGACCCAGTACTTC. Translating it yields CASSHHPGTSETETQYF.

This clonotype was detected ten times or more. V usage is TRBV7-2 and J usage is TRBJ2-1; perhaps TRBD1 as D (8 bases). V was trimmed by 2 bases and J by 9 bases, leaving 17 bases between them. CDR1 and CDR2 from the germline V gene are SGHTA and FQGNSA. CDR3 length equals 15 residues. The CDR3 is CASSLSNHRGGEQFF. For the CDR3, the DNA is TGTGCCAGCAGCTTATCTAACCACAGGGGGGGTGAGCAGTTCTTC.

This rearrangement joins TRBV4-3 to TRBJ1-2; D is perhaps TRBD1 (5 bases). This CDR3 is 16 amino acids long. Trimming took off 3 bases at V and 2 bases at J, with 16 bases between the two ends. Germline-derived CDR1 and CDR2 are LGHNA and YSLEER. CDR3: CASSQDDSYLNYGYTF. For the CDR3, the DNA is TGCGCCAGCAGCCAGGACGACAGTTATCTCAACTATGGCTACACCTTC.

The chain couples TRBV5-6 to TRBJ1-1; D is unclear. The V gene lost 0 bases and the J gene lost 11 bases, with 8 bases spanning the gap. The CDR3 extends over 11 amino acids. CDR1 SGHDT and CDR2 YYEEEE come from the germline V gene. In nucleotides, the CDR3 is TGTGCCAGCAGCTTGGGGACTGCTGCTTTCTTT. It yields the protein CASSLGTAAFF.

The CDR3 spells CASSFGTAEAFF. CDR3 DNA sequence: TGTGCCAGCAGTTTCGGGACAGCAGAAGCTTTCTTT. The rearrangement links TRBV12-3 or TRBV12-4 to TRBJ1-1, with TRBD1 identical over 7 bases. This CDR3 has 12 amino acids. The V segment lost 3 bases and the J segment 8 bases; nucleotides outside the gene matches: 3.

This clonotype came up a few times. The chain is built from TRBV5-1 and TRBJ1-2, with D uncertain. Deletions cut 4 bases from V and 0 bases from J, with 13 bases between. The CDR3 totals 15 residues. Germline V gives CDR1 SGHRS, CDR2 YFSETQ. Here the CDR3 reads CASSRERAANYGYTF. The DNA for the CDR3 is TGCGCCAGCAGCCGAGAGAGGGCGGCTAACTATGGCTACACCTTC.

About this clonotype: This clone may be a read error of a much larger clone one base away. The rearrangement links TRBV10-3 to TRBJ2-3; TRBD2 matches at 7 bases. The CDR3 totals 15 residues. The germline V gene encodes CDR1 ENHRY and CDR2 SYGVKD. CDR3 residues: CAIGDGGGRTDTQYF. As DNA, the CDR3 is TGTGCCATCGGTGATGGCGGGGGACGCACAGATACGCAGTATTTT.

The CDR3 DNA follows: TGTGCCAGCAGCTTAGGCCGGGCTCAGCCCCAGCATTTT. Amino acid sequence: CASSLGRAQPQHF. This chain uses TRBV7-2 with TRBJ1-5, with D unclear. CDR1 is SGHTA, CDR2 FQGNSA, per germline. The CDR3 has 13 residues. The V end was cut by 1 base, the J end by 6 bases, with 7 bases between.

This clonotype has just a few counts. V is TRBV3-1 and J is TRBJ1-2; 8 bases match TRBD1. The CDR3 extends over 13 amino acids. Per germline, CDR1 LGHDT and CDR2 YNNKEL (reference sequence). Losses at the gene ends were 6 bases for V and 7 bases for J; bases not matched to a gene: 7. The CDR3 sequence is CASSLTGAVGYTF. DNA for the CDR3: TGTGCCAGCAGTCTGACAGGGGCCGTTGGCTACACCTTC.

For the CDR3, the DNA is TGTGCCAGCCATAGACAGATAAATAGCAATCAGCCCCAGCATTTT. It yields the protein CASHRQINSNQPQHF. The chain couples TRBV28 to TRBJ1-5; weak D call: TRBD1 (5 bases). V lost 8 bases to trimming and J lost 0 bases, with 14 bases between them. The CDR3 spans 15 residues. Germline V gene data show CDR1 as MDHEN and CDR2 as SYDVKM.

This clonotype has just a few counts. The CDR3 sequence is CASSPKPGTGSINEQFF. The DNA of the CDR3 is TGTGCCAGCAGCCCAAAACCCGGGACAGGGTCTATCAATGAGCAGTTCTTC. This chain links TRBV11-2 with TRBJ2-1, with 9 bases that match TRBD1. Germline V gene lookup returns CDR1 SGHAT and CDR2 FQNNGV. The junction had 14 bases not matched to a gene; V was cut back by 5 bases and J by 6 bases. This CDR3 contains 17 residues.

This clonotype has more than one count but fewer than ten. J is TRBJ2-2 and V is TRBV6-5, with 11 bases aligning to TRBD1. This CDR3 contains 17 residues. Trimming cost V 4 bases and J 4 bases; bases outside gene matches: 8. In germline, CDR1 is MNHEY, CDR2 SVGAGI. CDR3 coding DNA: TGTGCCAGCAGTTCCAACCGGGACAGGGGGGGCACCGGGGAGCTGTTTTTT. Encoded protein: CASSSNRDRGGTGELFF.